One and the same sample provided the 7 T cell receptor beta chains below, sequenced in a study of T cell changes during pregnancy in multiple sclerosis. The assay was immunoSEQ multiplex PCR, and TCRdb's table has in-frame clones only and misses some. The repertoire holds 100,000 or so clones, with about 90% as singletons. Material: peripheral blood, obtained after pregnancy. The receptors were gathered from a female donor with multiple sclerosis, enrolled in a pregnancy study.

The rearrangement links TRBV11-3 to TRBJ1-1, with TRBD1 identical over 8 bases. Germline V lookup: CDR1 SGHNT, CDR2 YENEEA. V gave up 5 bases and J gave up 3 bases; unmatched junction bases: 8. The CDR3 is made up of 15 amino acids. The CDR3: CASSPGGASDTEAFF. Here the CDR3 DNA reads TGTGCCAGCAGCCCAGGGGGCGCGTCCGACACTGAAGCTTTCTTT.

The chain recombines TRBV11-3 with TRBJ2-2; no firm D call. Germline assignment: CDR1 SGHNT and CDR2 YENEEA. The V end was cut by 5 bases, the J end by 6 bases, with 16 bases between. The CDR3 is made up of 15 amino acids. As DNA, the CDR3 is TGTGCCAGCAGCCCCCTCCGAGGTTTTGCCGGGGAGCTGTTTTTT. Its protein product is CASSPLRGFAGELFF.

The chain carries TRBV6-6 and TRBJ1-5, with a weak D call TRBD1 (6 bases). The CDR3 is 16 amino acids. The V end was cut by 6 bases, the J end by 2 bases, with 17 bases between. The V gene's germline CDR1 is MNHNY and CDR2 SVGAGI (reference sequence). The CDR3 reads CASSHGTPRGNQPQHF. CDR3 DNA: TGTGCCAGCAGCCACGGGACACCCAGGGGCAATCAGCCCCAGCATTTT.

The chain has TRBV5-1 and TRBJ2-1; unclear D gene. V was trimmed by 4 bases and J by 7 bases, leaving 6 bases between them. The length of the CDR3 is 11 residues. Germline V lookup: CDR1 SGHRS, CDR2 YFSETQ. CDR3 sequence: CASSHGNEQFF. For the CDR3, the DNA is TGCGCCAGCAGCCACGGGAATGAGCAGTTCTTC. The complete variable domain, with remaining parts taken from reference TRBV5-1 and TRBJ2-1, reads KAGVTQTPRYLIKTRGQQVTLSCSPISGHRSVSWYQQTPGQGLQFLFEYFSETQRNKGNFPGRFSGRQFSNSRSEMNVSTLELGDSALYLCASSHGNEQFFGPGTRLTVL.

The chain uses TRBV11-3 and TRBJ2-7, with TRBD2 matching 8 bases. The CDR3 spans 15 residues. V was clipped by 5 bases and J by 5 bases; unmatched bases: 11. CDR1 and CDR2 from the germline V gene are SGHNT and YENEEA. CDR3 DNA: TGTGCCAGCAGCGCCGGGACTAGGGAGGTGAACGAGCAGTACTTC. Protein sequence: CASSAGTREVNEQYF.

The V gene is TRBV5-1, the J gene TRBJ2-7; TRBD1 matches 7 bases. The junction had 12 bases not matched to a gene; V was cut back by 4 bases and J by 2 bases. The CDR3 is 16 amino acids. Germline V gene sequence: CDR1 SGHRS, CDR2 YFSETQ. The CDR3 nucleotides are TGCGCCAGCAGCCTAAACTCCGGGACAGCGACCTACGAGCAGTACTTC. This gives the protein CASSLNSGTATYEQYF.

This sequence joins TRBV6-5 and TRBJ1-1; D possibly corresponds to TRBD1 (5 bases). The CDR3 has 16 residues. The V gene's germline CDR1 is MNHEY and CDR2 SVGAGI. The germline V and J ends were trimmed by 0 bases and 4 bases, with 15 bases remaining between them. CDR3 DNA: TGTGCCAGCAGTTACTCGGCAGGGCTTTGGAGCACTGAAGCTTTCTTT. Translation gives CASSYSAGLWSTEAFF.